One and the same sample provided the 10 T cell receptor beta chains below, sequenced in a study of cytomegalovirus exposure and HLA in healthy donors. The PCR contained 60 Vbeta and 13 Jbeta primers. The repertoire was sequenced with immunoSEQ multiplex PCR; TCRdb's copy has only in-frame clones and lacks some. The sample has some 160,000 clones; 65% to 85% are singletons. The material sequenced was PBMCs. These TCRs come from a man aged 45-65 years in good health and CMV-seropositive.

The CDR3 reads CASSFGQGRMHEQYF. The DNA for the CDR3 is TGCGCCAGCAGCTTCGGACAGGGGAGGATGCACGAGCAGTACTTC. The rearrangement uses TRBV5-1 and TRBJ2-5, with 9 nucleotides matching TRBD1. The end of the DNA is better explained by TRBJ2-7, so the J call may be wrong. This CDR3 is 15 amino acids long. The germline CDR1 and CDR2 sequences are SGHRS and YFSETQ.

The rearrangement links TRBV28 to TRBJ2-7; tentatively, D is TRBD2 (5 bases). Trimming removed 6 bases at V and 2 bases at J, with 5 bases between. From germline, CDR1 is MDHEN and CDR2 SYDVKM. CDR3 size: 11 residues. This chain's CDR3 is CASREAYEQYF. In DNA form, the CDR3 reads TGTGCCAGCAGGGAGGCCTACGAGCAGTACTTC. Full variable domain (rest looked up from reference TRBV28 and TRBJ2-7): DVKVTQSSRYLVKRTGEKVFLECVQDMDHENMFWYRQDPGLGLRLIYFSYDVKMKEKGDIPEGYSVSREKKERFSLILESASTNQTSMYLCASREAYEQYFGPGTRLTVT.

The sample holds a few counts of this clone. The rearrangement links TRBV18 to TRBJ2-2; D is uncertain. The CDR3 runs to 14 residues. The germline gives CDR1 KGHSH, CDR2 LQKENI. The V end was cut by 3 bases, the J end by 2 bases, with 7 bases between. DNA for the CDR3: TGTGCCAGCTCACCGGAGCGAAACACCGGGGAGCTGTTTTTT. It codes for CASSPERNTGELFF.

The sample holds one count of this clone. Here the CDR3 DNA reads TGTGCCAGCAGCTCGCCAGCGCAAGAGACCCAGTACTTC. Encoded protein: CASSSPAQETQYF. The rearrangement uses TRBV7-6 and TRBJ2-5; no firm D call. This CDR3 is built from 13 residues. V lost 4 bases and J lost 2, with 8 bases in between. Germline-derived CDR1 and CDR2 are SGHVS and FNYEAQ.

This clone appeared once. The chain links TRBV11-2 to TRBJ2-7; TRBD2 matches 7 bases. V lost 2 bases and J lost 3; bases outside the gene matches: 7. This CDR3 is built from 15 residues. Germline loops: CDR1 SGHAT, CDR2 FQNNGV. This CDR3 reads CASSLSAGASYEQYF. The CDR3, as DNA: TGTGCCAGCAGCTTATCGGCGGGAGCAAGCTACGAGCAGTACTTC.

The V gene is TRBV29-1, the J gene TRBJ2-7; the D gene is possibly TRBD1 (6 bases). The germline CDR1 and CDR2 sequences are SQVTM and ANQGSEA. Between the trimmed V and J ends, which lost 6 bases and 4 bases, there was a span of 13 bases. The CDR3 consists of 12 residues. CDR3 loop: CSVRDTIYEQYF. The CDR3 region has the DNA TGCAGCGTCCGGGACACGATATACGAGCAGTACTTC.

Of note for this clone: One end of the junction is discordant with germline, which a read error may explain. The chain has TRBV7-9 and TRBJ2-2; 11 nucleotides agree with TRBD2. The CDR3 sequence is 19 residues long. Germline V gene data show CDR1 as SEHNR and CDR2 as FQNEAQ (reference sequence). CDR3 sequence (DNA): TGTTCCAGCAGCCCCCGCAGGGGTAGCGGGAGGGCCAGCACCGGGGAGCTGTTTTTT. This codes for CSSSPRRGSGRASTGELFF.

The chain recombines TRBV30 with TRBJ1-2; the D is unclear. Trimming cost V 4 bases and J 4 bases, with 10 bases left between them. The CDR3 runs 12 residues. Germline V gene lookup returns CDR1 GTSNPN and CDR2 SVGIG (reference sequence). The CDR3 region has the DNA TGTGCCTGGAAGTTTGGACTCTATGGCTACACCTTC. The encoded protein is CAWKFGLYGYTF.

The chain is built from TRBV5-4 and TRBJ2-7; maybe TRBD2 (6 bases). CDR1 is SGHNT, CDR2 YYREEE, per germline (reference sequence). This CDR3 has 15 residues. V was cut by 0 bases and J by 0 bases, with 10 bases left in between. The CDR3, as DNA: TGTGCCAGCAGCTTGGCGGGGGACCTCTCCTACGAGCAGTACTTC. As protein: CASSLAGDLSYEQYF.

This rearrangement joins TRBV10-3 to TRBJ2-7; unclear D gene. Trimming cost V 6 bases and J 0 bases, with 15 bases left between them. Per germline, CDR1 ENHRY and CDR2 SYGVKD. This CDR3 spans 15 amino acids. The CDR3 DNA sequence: TGTGCCATCAGGAGGTCCGACGGAAGCTCCTACGAGCAGTACTTC. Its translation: CAIRRSDGSSYEQYF.